This T cell receptor beta chain was identified during a study of vaccination and CD4 T cells after COVID-19 (dated by TCRdb to between 2021 and 2022). Looking at the study overall: Convalescent patients had a positive SARS-CoV-2 result on nasal swab PCR, and of these patients, under ten had mild disease and one had severe disease. In control cultures, a CEFX viral epitope pool was used as positive control, an HIV-1 Nef peptide pool was used as negative control, or no peptide was added. Culture stimuli were overlapping spike peptide pools from SARS-CoV-2 and from the common cold coronaviruses HCoV-NL63, HCoV-OC43 and HCoV-229E. The spike-specific CD4+ TCR repertoire was compared before and after mRNA vaccination in over 9 COVID-19 convalescent patients and 4 infection-naive healthy vaccine recipients. The convalescent cohort comprised six males and four females, including two Hispanic individuals, seven Caucasians, two Asians and one multiracial person. Post-vaccine blood samples were taken a median of around 77 days after the second vaccine dose, with a range of 14 to 241 days. Post-COVID blood samples were collected from convalescent patients a median of around 100 days after diagnosis, with a range of about 30 to 161 days. Each participant got two doses of either the Pfizer-BioNTech BNT162b2 vaccine (n=8) or the Moderna mRNA-1273 vaccine (n=2).

Trimming takes 2 bases from V and 4 bases from J, and the germline ends sit 7 bases apart. The CDR3 holds 13 amino acids from the cysteine to the phenylalanine. Only the CDR3 DNA stays, 39 bases, in frame from base 1. Looking up the germline V gene (reference sequence) yields CDR1 MNHEY and CDR2 SMNVEV. Study-level results and caveats: In convalescent patients, a median approximately 89% of post-vaccine SARS-CoV-2-reactive clones were detected only after vaccination, suggesting vaccine-specific priming. Only a relatively small number of convalescent patients were included in the study, and early timepoints following natural infection were not analyzed. The median number of SARS-CoV-2-reactive clonotypes rose from about 23 after infection to a few dozen after vaccination, but the change was not significant. In convalescent patients, nearly all vaccine-specific clones (304 of 307) were found to be mono-reactive for SARS-CoV-2 spike rather than cross-reactive with common cold coronaviruses.

There are a few counts of this clonotype. The clone's antigen remains unknown. Base qualities are missing; no much larger clone stands one base away. Taken with the paper, the label for treatment or condition translates to: approximately 9-day PBMC culture with coronavirus spike peptide pools or control peptides (ViraFEST assay). The study used the ViraFEST assay, which expanded antigen-specific T cells with peptide pools and then identified expanded clonotypes by TCR sequencing. The positive SARS-CoV-2 PCR tests of the convalescent patients were dated from March to December 2020, before the Alpha, Beta and Delta variants emerged in the United States. Around 2 million PBMCs per well were cultured in IMDM with approximately 5% human AB serum and approximately 10 IU/ml IL-2, plus 10 ug/ml peptide pools. On days 3 and 7, half of the culture medium was replaced with fresh IL-2-containing medium. Once the cells had been in culture for less than 11 days, the EasySep CD4+ T cell isolation kit was used to isolate CD4+ T cells by negative selection. Ficoll-Paque Plus gradient centrifugation was used to isolate PBMCs from whole blood, and the isolated PBMCs were then either used fresh or cryopreserved at -140C. Each culture condition was generally run in triplicate wells.

Libraries were built with PCR. DNA from cultured CD4+ T cells underwent TCR sequencing with the Oncomine TCR Beta short-read assay at the Johns Hopkins FTIC core. Genomic DNA was extracted from the cultured CD4+ T cells with the QIAamp micro DNA kit. The Oncomine TCR Beta libraries from cultured CD4+ T cells were pooled using unique dual indexes and then sequenced on an Illumina iSeq 100. From the authors' description of their analysis: Non-productive sequences were filtered out, and CDR3s that did not start with C, did not end with F or W, or were shorter than 7 amino acids were discarded. The MANAFEST web application was used to identify antigen-specific clonotypes by comparing peptide-stimulated wells against reference wells and other culture wells. Positive clones required FDR below 0.05, an odds ratio above 5, and productive frequency above 0.1% in at least two of three replicate wells. Cross-reactive clonotypes were defined as significantly expanded in both SARS-CoV-2 spike wells and at least one common cold coronavirus spike condition. CDR3 homology was assessed with Levenshtein distances (stringdist) and unrooted phylogenetic trees (ape) in R version 3.6.1. Using fastp at Q25 and MiXCR, TCRdb reprocessed the public reads and kept productive beta chains. Every CDR3 protein is listed once, alongside the most common genes and DNA of its rows. TCRdb, rather than the study authors, made the V and J calls. Counted in this sample were about 14,000 distinct CDR3 sequences; roughly 56% of them appeared once. The ten largest clones represent roughly a sixth of the sample.

The chain is assembled from TRBV27 and TRBJ2-3; the D gene is perhaps TRBD2, from 5 matching bases. This receptor was obtained from a human donor who had recovered from COVID-19. Material: CD4+ T cells from blood, cultured in vitro. The CDR3 reads CASSLEGSDTQYF. The sequence in DNA is TGTGCCAGCAGTTTAGAGGGCTCAGATACGCAGTATTTT.